These 20 T cell receptor beta chains share one sample of origin, sequenced in a study of blood T cell repertoires in COVID-19. TCRdb's copy holds only in-frame clones and misses some; the assay was immunoSEQ multiplex PCR. The table records about 80,000 clones, 65% to 85% of them present only once. Source material: peripheral blood. The receptors were gathered from a man aged 70-80 years with active or convalescent COVID-19.

The chain carries TRBV5-1 and TRBJ2-1; 9 nucleotides agree with TRBD1. This CDR3 has 15 amino acids. Germline V gives CDR1 SGHRS, CDR2 YFSETQ. The V gene end was trimmed by 5 bases and the J gene end by 8 bases; junction bases not matched to a gene: 11. The CDR3 bases are TGCGCCAGCAGTATAATACAGGGGGCTGGGGATGAGCAGTTCTTC. This translates into CASSIIQGAGDEQFF.

The chain links TRBV9 to TRBJ2-1; 8 bases are a match to TRBD2. Germline values: CDR1 SGDLS, CDR2 YYNGEE. CDR3 length: 15 residues. V lost 4 bases and J lost 5; bases outside the gene matches: 8. The CDR3 DNA reads TGTGCCAGCAGCCGGGGGAGCGGGGGTCACAATGAGCAGTTCTTC. As protein: CASSRGSGGHNEQFF.

V and J are TRBV5-1 and TRBJ2-3; 9 bases map to TRBD2. The V gene's germline CDR1 is SGHRS and CDR2 YFSETQ. After removal of 4 bases from V and 5 bases from J, the junction contained 20 bases not matched to a gene. The CDR3 is 19 residues long. This chain's CDR3 is CASSAGGRGSSIGIDTQYF. The CDR3 DNA sequence: TGCGCCAGCAGCGCGGGAGGGCGGGGGTCATCGATCGGAATAGATACGCAGTATTTT.

This clone turned up a few times. This sequence joins TRBV6-1 and TRBJ1-2; the D gene is possibly TRBD1 (6 bases). The CDR3 consists of 13 residues. Germline values: CDR1 MNHNS, CDR2 SASEGT. Trimming stripped 3 bases from V and 7 bases from J, with 12 bases between. The CDR3 region has the DNA TGTGCCAGCAGTGATCATGGGGGCACTGGCTACACCTTC. Translated, it gives CASSDHGGTGYTF.

The gene calls are TRBV18 and TRBJ2-7; 7 positions match TRBD1. CDR3 length: 14 residues. V shed 2 bases and J 3 bases; nucleotides not matched to a gene: 4. In germline, CDR1 is KGHSH, CDR2 LQKENI. CDR3 nucleotides: TGTGCCAGCTCACCATCAGGGACAGACTACGAGCAGTACTTC. The encoded protein is CASSPSGTDYEQYF.

This chain connects TRBV10-3 to TRBJ2-7; D is unresolved. V shed 8 bases and J shed 5 bases, with 19 bases lying between them. Per germline, CDR1 ENHRY and CDR2 SYGVKD. The CDR3 loop spans 14 amino acids. The CDR3 nucleotides are TGTGCCATCGGAGATGTCCGCATTAGTAACGAGCAGTACTTC. This translates into CAIGDVRISNEQYF.

The CDR3 coding sequence is TGTGCCAGCAGTTCCCAGACTAGCGGGGGCACAGATACGCAGTATTTT. Translated: CASSSQTSGGTDTQYF. The genes are TRBV28 and TRBJ2-3, with 11 bases aligning to TRBD2. The germline CDR1 and CDR2 sequences are MDHEN and SYDVKM. The ends lost 4 bases at V and 1 base at J; junction bases unmatched: 4. The CDR3 totals 16 residues. Supplemented by reference TRBV28 and TRBJ2-3, the full variable domain reads DVKVTQSSRYLVKRTGEKVFLECVQDMDHENMFWYRQDPGLGLRLIYFSYDVKMKEKGDIPEGYSVSREKKERFSLILESASTNQTSMYLCASSSQTSGGTDTQYFGPGTRLTVL.

This chain links TRBV11-3 with TRBJ2-3; 10 bases fit TRBD2. Germline lookup yields CDR1 SGHNT and CDR2 YENEEA. This CDR3 is built from 16 residues. V shed 3 bases, J shed 2 bases, and the junction held 5 bases outside the gene matches. CDR3 in amino acids: CASSFSSGGDTDTQYF. The CDR3 DNA reads as TGTGCCAGCAGCTTTTCCAGCGGGGGGGACACAGATACGCAGTATTTT.

The chain joins TRBV10-3 to TRBJ2-2; TRBD2 matches at 9 bases. The germline V gene encodes CDR1 ENHRY and CDR2 SYGVKD. V gave up 8 bases and J gave up 2 bases; unmatched junction bases: 3. The CDR3 sequence is 14 residues long. The CDR3 is CAIRGGGNTGELFF. As DNA, the CDR3 is TGTGCCATCCGCGGGGGGGGAAACACCGGGGAGCTGTTTTTT.

V gene TRBV7-9 combines with J gene TRBJ2-3; D is perhaps TRBD1 (6 bases). Trimming took off 6 bases at V and 4 bases at J, with 17 bases between the two ends. The CDR3 length is 15 residues. Germline CDR1 is SEHNR and CDR2 is FQNEAQ (reference sequence). CDR3 nucleotide sequence: TGTGCCAGCAGGCAGCTTGGGGGCCGATCAGATACGCAGTATTTT. Its protein is CASRQLGGRSDTQYF.

The V gene is TRBV5-6, the J gene TRBJ2-5; tentative D call: TRBD2 (6 bases). The V gene's germline CDR1 is SGHDT and CDR2 YYEEEE. Trimming took off 2 bases at V and 2 bases at J, with 10 bases between the two ends. This CDR3 has 14 residues. The CDR3 is CASSFGTGQETQYF. Written as DNA, the CDR3 is TGTGCCAGCAGCTTTGGGACTGGGCAAGAGACCCAGTACTTC.

CDR3 loop: CASSLTSGSDTQYF. In nucleotides, the CDR3 is TGTGCCAGCAGCTTAACCTCGGGGTCAGATACGCAGTATTTT. This chain links TRBV11-2 with TRBJ2-3, with D possibly matching TRBD2 (5 bases). There are 14 residues in the CDR3. Germline V gene sequence: CDR1 SGHAT, CDR2 FQNNGV. Deletions cut 2 bases from V and 4 bases from J, with 10 bases between.

J is TRBJ2-5 and V is TRBV3-1 (or the pseudogene TRBV3-2), with D possibly TRBD2 on 5 matching bases. V was trimmed by 4 bases and J by 4 bases, leaving 19 bases between them. The CDR3 length is 16 residues. Per germline, CDR1 LGHDT and CDR2 YNNKEL (reference sequence). The CDR3: CASSRVGRGKRETQYF. The CDR3 bases are TGTGCCAGCAGCCGAGTCGGTCGAGGGAAAAGAGAGACCCAGTACTTC.

This chain uses TRBV27 with TRBJ1-5; the D is unclear. The germline V and J ends were trimmed by 4 bases and 5 bases, with 9 bases remaining between them. In germline, CDR1 is MNHEY, CDR2 SMNVEV (reference sequence). CDR3 length: 13 residues. This CDR3 is CASSYDGDQPQHF. The CDR3 coding sequence is TGTGCCAGCAGTTACGACGGGGATCAGCCCCAGCATTTT.

The chain has TRBV18 and TRBJ2-5; weak D call: TRBD1 (5 bases). The germline gives CDR1 KGHSH, CDR2 LQKENI. This CDR3 has 15 amino acids. Trimming stripped 3 bases from V and 3 bases from J, with 14 bases between. CDR3 protein: CASSPCASGKETQYF. The CDR3 bases are TGTGCCAGCTCACCTTGCGCTTCAGGGAAAGAGACCCAGTACTTC. Combining the CDR3 with reference TRBV18 and TRBJ2-5 gives the whole variable domain NAGVMQNPRHLVRRRGQEARLRCSPMKGHSHVYWYRQLPEEGLKFMVYLQKENIIDESGMPKERFSAEFPKEGPSILRIQQVVRGDSAAYFCASSPCASGKETQYFGPGTRLLVL.

The chain is built from TRBV30 and TRBJ1-1, with D possibly matching TRBD1 (6 bases). Germline V gives CDR1 GTSNPN, CDR2 SVGIG (reference sequence). The V end lost 0 bases, the J end lost 7 bases, and 21 bases lay between the germline ends. The CDR3 sequence is 16 residues long. Written as DNA, the CDR3 is TGTGCCTGGAGTGTATTCGGACAGCCTGGGAACGGTGAAGCTTTCTTT. This sequence encodes CAWSVFGQPGNGEAFF.

The J gene is TRBJ1-1, the V gene TRBV28; D unresolved. V was clipped by 3 bases and J by 5 bases, with 10 bases between them. Germline CDR1 MDHEN, CDR2 SYDVKM. The CDR3 extends over 13 amino acids. The chain's CDR3 is CASSFPGLTEAFF. The CDR3 nucleotides are TGTGCCAGCAGTTTCCCGGGTCTTACTGAAGCTTTCTTT.

The sample holds a few counts of this clone. The chain has TRBV6-5 and TRBJ1-1; TRBD1 aligns across 7 bases. After removal of 5 bases from V and 5 bases from J, the junction contained 8 bases not matched to a gene. This CDR3 spans 14 amino acids. CDR1 and CDR2 (germline): MNHEY, SVGAGI. The CDR3 reads CASSMRQGWTEAFF. CDR3 coding DNA: TGTGCCAGCAGTATGCGACAGGGATGGACTGAAGCTTTCTTT.

This rearrangement joins TRBV28 to TRBJ1-5; 9 bases are shared with TRBD1. Per the germline V gene, CDR1 is MDHEN and CDR2 is SYDVKM. CDR3 length: 20 residues. V lost 2 bases, J lost 0 bases, and 14 bases stayed unmatched. CDR3 in DNA: TGTGCCAGCAGTTTACCCGTCCGGGGACAGGGCGTTTATAGCAATCAGCCCCAGCATTTT. As protein: CASSLPVRGQGVYSNQPQHF.

This clone has only one observation. The chain combines TRBV12-3 or TRBV12-4 with TRBJ2-7; 7 bases map to TRBD2. Trimming cost V 5 bases and J 6 bases; bases outside gene matches: 7. This CDR3 comprises 13 residues. The CDR3 nucleotides read TGTGCCAGCAGTACGACTAGCCCCACCGAGCAGTACTTC. Amino acids: CASSTTSPTEQYF.